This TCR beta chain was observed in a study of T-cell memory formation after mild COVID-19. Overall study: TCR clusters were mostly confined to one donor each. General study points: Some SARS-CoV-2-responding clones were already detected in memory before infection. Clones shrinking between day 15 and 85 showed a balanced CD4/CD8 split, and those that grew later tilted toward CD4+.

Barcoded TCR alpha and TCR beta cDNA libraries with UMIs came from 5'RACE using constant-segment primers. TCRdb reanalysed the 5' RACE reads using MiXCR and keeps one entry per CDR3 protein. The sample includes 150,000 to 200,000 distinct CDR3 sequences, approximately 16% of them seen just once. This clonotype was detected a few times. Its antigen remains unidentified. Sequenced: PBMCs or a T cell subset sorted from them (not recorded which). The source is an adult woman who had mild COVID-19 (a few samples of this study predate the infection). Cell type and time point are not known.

This chain's CDR3 is CASSIDYGYTF. The CDR3 coding sequence is TGTGCCAGCTCCATTGACTATGGCTACACCTTC. This chain uses TRBV28 with TRBJ1-2; D gene ambiguous. This CDR3 spans 11 amino acids. The germline gives CDR1 MDHEN, CDR2 SYDVKM. Deletions cut 8 bases from V and 3 bases from J, with 7 bases between.